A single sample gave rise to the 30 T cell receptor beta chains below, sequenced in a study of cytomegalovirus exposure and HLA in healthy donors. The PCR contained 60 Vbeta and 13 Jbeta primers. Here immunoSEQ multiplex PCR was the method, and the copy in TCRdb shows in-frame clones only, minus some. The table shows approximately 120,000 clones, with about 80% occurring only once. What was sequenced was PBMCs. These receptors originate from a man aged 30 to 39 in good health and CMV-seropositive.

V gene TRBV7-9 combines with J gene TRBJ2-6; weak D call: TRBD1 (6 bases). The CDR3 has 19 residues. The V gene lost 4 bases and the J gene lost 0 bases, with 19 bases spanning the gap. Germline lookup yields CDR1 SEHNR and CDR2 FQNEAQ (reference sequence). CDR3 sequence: CASSSPLDRYSSGANVLTF. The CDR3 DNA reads TGTGCCAGCAGCTCCCCCCTGGACAGATACTCCTCTGGGGCCAACGTCCTGACTTTC. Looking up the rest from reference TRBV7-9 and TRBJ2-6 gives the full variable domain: DTGVSQNPRHKITKRGQNVTFRCDPISEHNRLYWYRQTLGQGPEFLTYFQNEAQLEKSRLLSDRFSAERPKGSFSTLEIQRTEQGDSAMYLCASSSPLDRYSSGANVLTFGAGSRLTVL.

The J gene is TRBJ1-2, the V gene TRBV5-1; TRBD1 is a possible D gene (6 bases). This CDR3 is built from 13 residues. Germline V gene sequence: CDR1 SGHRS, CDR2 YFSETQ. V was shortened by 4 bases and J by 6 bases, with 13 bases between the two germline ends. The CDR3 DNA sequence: TGCGCCAGCAGCGCGCAGGGGCTCAATGGCTACACCTTC. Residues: CASSAQGLNGYTF.

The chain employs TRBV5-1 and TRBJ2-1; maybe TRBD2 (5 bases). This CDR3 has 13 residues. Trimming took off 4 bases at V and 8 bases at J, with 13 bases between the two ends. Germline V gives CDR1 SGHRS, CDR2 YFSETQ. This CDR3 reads CASSTGNSDEQFF. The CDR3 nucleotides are TGCGCCAGCAGCACCGGGAACTCGGATGAGCAGTTCTTC.

The CDR3 region has the DNA TGTGCCAGCAGCCAAGCAGGGGGCTGGGGGAACACTGAAGCTTTCTTT. It specifies CASSQAGGWGNTEAFF. The chain recombines TRBV16 with TRBJ1-1; the match to TRBD1 covers 8 bases. The CDR3 is made up of 16 amino acids. Trimming at V came to 2 bases and at J to 1 base, leaving 6 bases not matched to a gene. Germline assignment: CDR1 KGHSY and CDR2 FQNENV.

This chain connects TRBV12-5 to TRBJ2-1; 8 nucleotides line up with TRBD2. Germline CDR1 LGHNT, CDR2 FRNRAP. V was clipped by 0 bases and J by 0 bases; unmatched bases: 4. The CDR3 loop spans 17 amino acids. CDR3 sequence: CASGLVQSGGSYNEQFF. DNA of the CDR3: TGTGCTAGTGGTTTGGTACAGAGCGGGGGCTCCTACAATGAGCAGTTCTTC.

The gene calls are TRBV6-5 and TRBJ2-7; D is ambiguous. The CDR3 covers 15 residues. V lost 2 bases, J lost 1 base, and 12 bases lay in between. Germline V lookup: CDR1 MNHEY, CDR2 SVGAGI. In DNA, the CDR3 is TGTGCCAGCAGTTACGCAGGTGTAGGATCCTACGAGCAGTACTTC. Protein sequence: CASSYAGVGSYEQYF.

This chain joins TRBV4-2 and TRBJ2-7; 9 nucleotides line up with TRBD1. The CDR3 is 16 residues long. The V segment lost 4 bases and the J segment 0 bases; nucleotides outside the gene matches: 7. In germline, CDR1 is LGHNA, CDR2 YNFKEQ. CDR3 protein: CASSLSPGQGSYEQYF. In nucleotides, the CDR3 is TGTGCCAGCAGCCTATCCCCGGGACAGGGCTCCTACGAGCAGTACTTC.

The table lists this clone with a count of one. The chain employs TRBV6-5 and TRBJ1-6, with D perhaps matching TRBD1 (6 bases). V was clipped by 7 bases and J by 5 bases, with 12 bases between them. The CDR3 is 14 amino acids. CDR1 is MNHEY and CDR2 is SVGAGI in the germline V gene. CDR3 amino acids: CASTSGQHNSPLHF. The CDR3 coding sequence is TGTGCCAGCACGTCCGGACAGCATAATTCACCCCTCCACTTT.

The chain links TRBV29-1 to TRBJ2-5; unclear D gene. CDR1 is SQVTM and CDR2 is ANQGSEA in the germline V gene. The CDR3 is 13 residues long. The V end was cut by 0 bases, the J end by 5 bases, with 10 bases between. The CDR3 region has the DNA TGCAGCGTTGAAGATCCCTCACGGGAGACCCAGTACTTC. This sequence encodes CSVEDPSRETQYF.

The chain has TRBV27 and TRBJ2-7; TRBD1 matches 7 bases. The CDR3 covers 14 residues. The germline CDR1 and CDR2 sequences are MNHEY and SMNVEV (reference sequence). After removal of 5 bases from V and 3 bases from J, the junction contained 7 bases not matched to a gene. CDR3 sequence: CASSEPGGGYEQYF. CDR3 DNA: TGTGCCAGCAGTGAACCAGGGGGTGGCTACGAGCAGTACTTC.

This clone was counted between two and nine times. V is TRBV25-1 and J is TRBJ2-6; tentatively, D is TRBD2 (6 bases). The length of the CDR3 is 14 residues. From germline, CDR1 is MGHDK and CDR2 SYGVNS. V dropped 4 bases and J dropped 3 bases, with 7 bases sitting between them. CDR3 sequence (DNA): TGTGCCAGCAGTGGGGACTTTGGGGCCAACGTCCTGACTTTC. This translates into CASSGDFGANVLTF.

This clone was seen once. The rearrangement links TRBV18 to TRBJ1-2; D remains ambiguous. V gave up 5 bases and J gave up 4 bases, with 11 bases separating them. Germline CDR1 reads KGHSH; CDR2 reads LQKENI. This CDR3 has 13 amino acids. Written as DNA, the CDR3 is TGTGCCAGCTCAGGGAGTGACGTCTATGGCTACACCTTC. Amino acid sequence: CASSGSDVYGYTF.

This chain's CDR3 is CASTLSSGANVLTF. In DNA form, the CDR3 reads TGTGCCAGCACCTTGAGCTCTGGGGCCAACGTCCTGACTTTC. This sequence joins TRBV7-8 and TRBJ2-6, with unresolved D. The CDR3 runs 14 residues. Germline CDR1 reads SGHVS; CDR2 reads FQNEAQ. The V end lost 7 bases, the J end lost 0 bases, and 7 bases lay between the germline ends. The whole variable domain, filled in from reference TRBV7-8 and TRBJ2-6, reads GAGVSQSPRYKVAKRGQDVALRCDPISGHVSLFWYQQALGQGPEFLTYFQNEAQLDKSGLPSDRFFAERPEGSVSTLKIQRTQQEDSAVYLCASTLSSGANVLTFGAGSRLTVL.

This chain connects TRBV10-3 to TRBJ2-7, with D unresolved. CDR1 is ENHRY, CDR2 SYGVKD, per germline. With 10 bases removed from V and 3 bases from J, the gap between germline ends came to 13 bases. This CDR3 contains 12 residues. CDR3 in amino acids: CATRSFGYEQYF. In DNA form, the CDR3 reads TGTGCCACGCGGAGTTTTGGCTACGAGCAGTACTTC.

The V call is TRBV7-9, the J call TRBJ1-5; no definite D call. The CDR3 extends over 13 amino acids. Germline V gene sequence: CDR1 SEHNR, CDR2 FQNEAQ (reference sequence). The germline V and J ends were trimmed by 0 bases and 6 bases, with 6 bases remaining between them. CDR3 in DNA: TGTGCCAGCAGCTTAGCGGTCGGTCAGCCCCAGCATTTT. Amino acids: CASSLAVGQPQHF.

CDR3: CASRKRLVEAHEQYF. The CDR3 DNA sequence: TGTGCCAGCAGAAAGCGACTAGTGGAGGCCCACGAGCAGTACTTC. The chain uses TRBV27 and TRBJ2-7, with D tentatively TRBD2 (6 bases). The CDR3 length is 15 residues. Germline V CDR1 and CDR2: MNHEY, SMNVEV (reference sequence). V was shortened by 6 bases and J by 5 bases, with 20 bases between the two germline ends.

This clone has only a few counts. The CDR3 protein is CASSTKGRGGSYNEQFF. The CDR3 DNA sequence: TGTGCCAGTAGTACCAAGGGGAGGGGGGGCTCCTACAATGAGCAGTTCTTC. This chain joins TRBV19 and TRBJ2-1, with TRBD2 as a possible D gene (7 bases). The CDR3 extends over 17 amino acids. The V and J ends lost 4 bases and 0 bases respectively, with 16 bases between them. The V gene's germline CDR1 is LNHDA and CDR2 SQIVND (reference sequence).

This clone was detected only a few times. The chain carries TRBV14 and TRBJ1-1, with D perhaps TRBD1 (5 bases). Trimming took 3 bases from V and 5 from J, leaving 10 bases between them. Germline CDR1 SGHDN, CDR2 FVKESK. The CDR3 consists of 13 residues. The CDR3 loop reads CASSQVGGTEAFF. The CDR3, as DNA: TGTGCCAGCAGCCAGGTCGGGGGAACTGAAGCTTTCTTT.

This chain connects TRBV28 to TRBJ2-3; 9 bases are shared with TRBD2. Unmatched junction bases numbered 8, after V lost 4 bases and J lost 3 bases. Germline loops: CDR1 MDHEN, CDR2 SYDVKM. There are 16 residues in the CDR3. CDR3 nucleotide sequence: TGTGCCAGCAGTTCCCCTTGGCGGGGGGGGACAGATACGCAGTATTTT. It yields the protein CASSSPWRGGTDTQYF.

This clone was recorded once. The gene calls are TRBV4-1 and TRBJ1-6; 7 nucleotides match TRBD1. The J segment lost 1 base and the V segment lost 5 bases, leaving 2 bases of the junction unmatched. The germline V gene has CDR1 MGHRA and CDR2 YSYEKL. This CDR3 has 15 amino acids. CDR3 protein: CASSLGQSYNSPLHF. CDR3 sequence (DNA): TGCGCCAGCAGCTTGGGACAGTCCTATAATTCACCCCTCCACTTT.

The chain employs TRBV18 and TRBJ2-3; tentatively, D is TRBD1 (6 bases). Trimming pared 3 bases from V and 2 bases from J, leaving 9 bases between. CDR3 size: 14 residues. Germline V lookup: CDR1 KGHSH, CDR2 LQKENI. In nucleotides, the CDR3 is TGTGCCAGCTCACCGGACAGTTTCACAGATACGCAGTATTTT. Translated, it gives CASSPDSFTDTQYF. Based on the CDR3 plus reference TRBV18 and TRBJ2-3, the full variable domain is NAGVMQNPRHLVRRRGQEARLRCSPMKGHSHVYWYRQLPEEGLKFMVYLQKENIIDESGMPKERFSAEFPKEGPSILRIQQVVRGDSAAYFCASSPDSFTDTQYFGPGTRLTVL.

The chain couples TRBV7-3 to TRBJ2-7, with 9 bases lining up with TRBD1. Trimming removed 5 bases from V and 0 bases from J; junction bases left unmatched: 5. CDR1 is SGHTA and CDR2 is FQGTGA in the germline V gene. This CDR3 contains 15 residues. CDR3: CASSPGTGSSYEQYF. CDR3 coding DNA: TGTGCCAGCAGCCCGGGGACAGGGAGCTCCTACGAGCAGTACTTC. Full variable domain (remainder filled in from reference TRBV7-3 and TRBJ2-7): GAGVSQTPSNKVTEKGKYVELRCDPISGHTALYWYRQSLGQGPEFLIYFQGTGAADDSGLPNDRFFAVRPEGSVSTLKIQRTERGDSAVYLCASSPGTGSSYEQYFGPGTRLTVT.

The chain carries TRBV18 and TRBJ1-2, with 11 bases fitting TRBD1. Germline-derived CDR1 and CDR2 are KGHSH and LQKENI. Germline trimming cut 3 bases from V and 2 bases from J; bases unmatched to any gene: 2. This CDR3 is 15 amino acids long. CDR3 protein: CASSPRDRGNYGYTF. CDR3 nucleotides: TGTGCCAGCTCACCCCGGGACAGGGGGAACTATGGCTACACCTTC.

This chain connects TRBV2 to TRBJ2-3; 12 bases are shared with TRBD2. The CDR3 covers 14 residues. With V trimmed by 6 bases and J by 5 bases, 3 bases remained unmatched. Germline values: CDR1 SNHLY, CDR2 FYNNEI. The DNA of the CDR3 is TGTGCCAGCAGAACTAGCGGGGGGCTAGATACGCAGTATTTT. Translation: CASRTSGGLDTQYF.

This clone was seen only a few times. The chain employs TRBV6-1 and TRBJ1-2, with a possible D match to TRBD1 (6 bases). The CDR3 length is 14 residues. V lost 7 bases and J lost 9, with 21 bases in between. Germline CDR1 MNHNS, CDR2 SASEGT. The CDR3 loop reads CASIPAGAPGSYTF. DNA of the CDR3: TGTGCCAGCATCCCCGCGGGGGCCCCTGGAAGCTACACCTTC.

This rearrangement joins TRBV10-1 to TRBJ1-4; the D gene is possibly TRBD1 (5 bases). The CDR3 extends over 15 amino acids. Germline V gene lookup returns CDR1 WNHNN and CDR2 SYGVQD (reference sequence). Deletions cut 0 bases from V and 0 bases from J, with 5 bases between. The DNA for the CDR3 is TGCGCCAGCAGTGAGTCAGGGGCAACTAATGAAAAACTGTTTTTT. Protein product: CASSESGATNEKLFF.

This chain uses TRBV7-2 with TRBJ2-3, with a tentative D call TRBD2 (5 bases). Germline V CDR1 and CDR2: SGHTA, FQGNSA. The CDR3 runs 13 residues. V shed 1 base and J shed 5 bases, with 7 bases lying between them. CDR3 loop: CASSLGSGDTQYF. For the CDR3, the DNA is TGTGCCAGCAGCTTAGGAAGCGGAGATACGCAGTATTTT.

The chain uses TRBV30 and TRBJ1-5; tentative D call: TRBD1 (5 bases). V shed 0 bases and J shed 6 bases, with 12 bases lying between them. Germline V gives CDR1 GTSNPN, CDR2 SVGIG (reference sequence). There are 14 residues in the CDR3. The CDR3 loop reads CAWSVGVFSQPQHF. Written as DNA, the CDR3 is TGTGCCTGGAGTGTAGGGGTGTTTAGTCAGCCCCAGCATTTT.

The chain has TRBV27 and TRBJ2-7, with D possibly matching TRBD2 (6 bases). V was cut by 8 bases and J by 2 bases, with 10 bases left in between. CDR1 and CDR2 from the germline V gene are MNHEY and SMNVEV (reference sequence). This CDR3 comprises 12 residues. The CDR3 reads CASGTSPYEQYF. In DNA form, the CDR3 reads TGTGCCAGCGGAACTAGCCCCTACGAGCAGTACTTC.

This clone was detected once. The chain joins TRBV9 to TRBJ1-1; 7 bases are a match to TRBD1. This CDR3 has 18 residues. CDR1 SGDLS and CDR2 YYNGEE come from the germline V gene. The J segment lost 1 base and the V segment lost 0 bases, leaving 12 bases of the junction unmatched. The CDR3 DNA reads TGTGCCAGCAGCGTAGTACCCCAGCTTCGGGACAGGAACACTGAAGCTTTCTTT. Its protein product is CASSVVPQLRDRNTEAFF. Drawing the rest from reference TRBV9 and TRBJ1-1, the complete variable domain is DSGVTQTPKHLITATGQRVTLRCSPRSGDLSVYWYQQSLDQGLQFLIQYYNGEERAKGNILERFSAQQFPDLHSELNLSSLELGDSALYFCASSVVPQLRDRNTEAFFGQGTRLTVV.